These T cell receptor beta chains were read from a single sample in a study of cytomegalovirus exposure and HLA in healthy donors. This table comes from immunoSEQ multiplex PCR, and its TCRdb copy is limited to in-frame clones, with some not included. The sample includes some 75,000 clones. Source material: PBMCs. All receptors come from a middle-aged man in good health and CMV-seronegative. Both conserved end residues are part of each CDR3. D genes are given only for firm matches.

J,D,V,DNA,CDR3
TRBJ2-7,TRBD2,TRBV6-5,TGTGCCAGCAGTTACTCGGGCGGGAGCTACGAGCAGTACTTC,CASSYSGGSYEQYF
TRBJ2-6,.,TRBV9,TGTGCCAGCAGCGCAGGGGTTGGGGCCAACGTCCTGACTTTC,CASSAGVGANVLTF
TRBJ2-7,.,TRBV7-9,TGTGCCAGCAGATCAACGGGGAACCCGCCCTCCTACGAGCAGTACTTC,CASRSTGNPPSYEQYF
TRBJ2-1,TRBD1,TRBV18,TGTGCCAGCTCACCTCCGGGACAGGTAAACAATGAGCAGTTCTTC,CASSPPGQVNNEQFF
TRBJ2-2,.,TRBV5-1,TGCGCCAGCAGCTTGGAGCTAAGGGGGACCGGGGAGCTGTTTTTT,CASSLELRGTGELFF
TRBJ2-3,TRBD1,TRBV30,TGTGCCTGGAGGGGGGACAGAAACACAGATACGCAGTATTTT,CAWRGDRNTDTQYF
TRBJ2-7,TRBD2,TRBV4-1,TGCGCCAGCAGCCAAGAAGGTGGGACTAGCGTGGGAGAGCAGTACTTC,CASSQEGGTSVGEQYF
TRBJ2-1,TRBD2,TRBV27,TGTGCCAGCAGTTCCCCGACTAGCGGGACCTACAATGAGCAGTTCTTC,CASSSPTSGTYNEQFF
TRBJ2-1,TRBD2,TRBV7-2,TGTGCCAGCAGGGGGCTAGCGGGGGGGTCCAGCTCCTACAATGAGCAGTTCTTC,CASRGLAGGSSSYNEQFF
TRBJ2-1,TRBD2,TRBV9,TGTGCCAGCAGCGAACGGACTAGCGGGATCAATGAGCAGTTCTTC,CASSERTSGINEQFF
TRBJ2-5,.,TRBV11-2,TGTGCCAGCAGCTTGATACAGCTCAGCGGAGCAAGGGAGACCCAGTACTTC,CASSLIQLSGARETQYF
TRBJ2-5,TRBD1,TRBV6-5,TGTGCCAGCAGTTACAGGGTCGGACAGGGGGCCGGGACCCAGTACTTC,CASSYRVGQGAGTQYF
TRBJ2-3,TRBD1,TRBV9,TGTGCCAGCAGCGTAGGCAGGGGGAGCACAGATACGCAGTATTTT,CASSVGRGSTDTQYF
TRBJ1-2,.,TRBV18,TGTGCCAGCTCGCACGGCAGGGGCCCTGGCTACACCTTC,CASSHGRGPGYTF
TRBJ2-7,.,TRBV7-2,TGTGCCAGCAGCTCCCCTCGCGGGCCCACCTACGAGCAGTACTTC,CASSSPRGPTYEQYF
TRBJ2-7,TRBD2,TRBV7-9,TGTGCCAGCAGCTCATATTCTAGCGGCCAGTACTTC,CASSSYSSGQYF
TRBJ2-5,TRBD2,TRBV5-4,TGTGCCAGCAGCTTGGCCGGGGGGGAGACCCAGTACTTC,CASSLAGGETQYF
TRBJ1-2,.,TRBV10-3,TGTGCCATCAGCATAGTTGGCTATGGCTACACCTTC,CAISIVGYGYTF
TRBJ1-2,TRBD1,TRBV5-1,TGCGCCAGCAGCTTGGGACAGGGGGATGGCTACACCTTC,CASSLGQGDGYTF
TRBJ2-1,.,TRBV6-6,TGTGCCAGCAGTTACTCGAATTCCCAGGGTCAGTTCTTC,CASSYSNSQGQFF
TRBJ2-7,.,TRBV30,TGTGCCTGGAGTGCAGGACTGACTTTGCAGTACTTC,CAWSAGLTLQYF
TRBJ1-2,TRBD1,TRBV6-5,TGTGCCAGCATCCGAAGGACAGGGGGCATCTATGGCTACACCTTC,CASIRRTGGIYGYTF
TRBJ2-5,.,TRBV27,TGTGCCAGCAGGCGACTGCTAAGGGAGACCCAGTACTTC,CASRRLLRETQYF
TRBJ2-5,.,TRBV5-8,TGTGCCAGCGGTGGACAGACCCAAGAGACCCAGTACTTC,CASGGQTQETQYF
TRBJ1-2,.,TRBV11-2,TGTGCCAGCAGCGCCCCCCGTCGCCTGCGGCCCTATGGCTACACCTTC,CASSAPRRLRPYGYTF
TRBJ2-2,.,TRBV5-1,TGCGCCAGCAGCTTGGGGACAGACACCGGGGAGCTGTTTTTT,CASSLGTDTGELFF
TRBJ1-1,TRBD1,TRBV28,TGTGCCAGCAGTTTAGCAGGGGGCAACACTGAAGCTTTCTTT,CASSLAGGNTEAFF
TRBJ1-5,.,TRBV7-9,TGTGCCAGCAGCCCTGATGGGGCCTATAGCAATCAGCCCCAGCATTTT,CASSPDGAYSNQPQHF
TRBJ1-6,.,TRBV2,TGTGCCAGCAGGCGAACAGGGTCCGATAATTCACCCCTCCACTTT,CASRRTGSDNSPLHF